This entry lists 18 T cell receptor beta chains sequenced from one sample in a study of cytomegalovirus exposure and HLA in healthy donors. PCR primers comprised 60 Vbeta and 13 Jbeta primers. The method was immunoSEQ multiplex PCR; TCRdb's version includes in-frame clones alone and lacks a portion of them. The sample lists 150,000 to 200,000 clones; approximately 80% were seen once. Specimen: PBMCs. Every receptor here comes from a woman aged 18-35 years in good health and CMV-seronegative.

About this clone: Distinct nucleotide sequences in the sample also encode this CDR3. This chain connects TRBV6-5 to TRBJ2-7; TRBD1 aligns across 7 bases. The CDR3 is 14 amino acids. Germline assignment: CDR1 MNHEY and CDR2 SVGAGI. V shed 5 bases, J shed 2 bases, and the junction held 6 bases outside the gene matches. CDR3 nucleotides: TGTGCCAGCAGTAAACGACAGGGCCCCTACGAGCAGTACTTC. Its protein is CASSKRQGPYEQYF.

V and J are TRBV2 and TRBJ2-7, with D unclear. Germline V CDR1 and CDR2: SNHLY, FYNNEI. Trimming removed 3 bases from V and 0 bases from J, with 9 bases in between. The CDR3 consists of 14 residues. CDR3 sequence reads: CASSDFRNSYEQYF. The CDR3 DNA reads TGTGCCAGCAGTGATTTCAGGAACTCCTACGAGCAGTACTTC.

This clone was detected once. The chain is built from TRBV28 and TRBJ1-2; D gene uncertain. The CDR3 is 11 amino acids. The V end lost 7 bases, the J end lost 2 bases, and 5 bases lay between the germline ends. From germline, CDR1 is MDHEN and CDR2 SYDVKM. The CDR3: CASIANYGYTF. In nucleotides, the CDR3 is TGTGCCAGCATTGCGAACTATGGCTACACCTTC.

The V gene is TRBV28, the J gene TRBJ1-2; 9 bases agree with TRBD1. The length of the CDR3 is 15 residues. From germline, CDR1 is MDHEN and CDR2 SYDVKM. The junction had 8 bases not matched to a gene; V was cut back by 6 bases and J by 3 bases. The CDR3 region has the DNA TGTGCCAGCAGCCTGACACGGACAGGGGACTATGGCTACACCTTC. It translates to CASSLTRTGDYGYTF.

The rearrangement uses TRBV5-5 and TRBJ1-2; the D gene is possibly TRBD1 (6 bases). The V gene's germline CDR1 is SGHKS and CDR2 YYEKEE (reference sequence). V was pared by 1 base and J by 2 bases, with 12 bases between. The CDR3 totals 15 residues. This CDR3 is CASSLSGTNNYGYTF. Here the CDR3 DNA reads TGTGCCAGCAGCTTGAGCGGGACAAACAACTATGGCTACACCTTC.

The rearrangement joins TRBV2 to TRBJ1-1; D not certain. V gave up 4 bases and J gave up 7 bases, with 13 bases separating them. This CDR3 comprises 13 residues. Per germline, CDR1 SNHLY and CDR2 FYNNEI. The CDR3 loop is CASSVALPHEAFF. CDR3 in DNA: TGTGCCAGCAGTGTGGCATTGCCCCATGAAGCTTTCTTT.

The V and J genes are TRBV6-1 and TRBJ1-2; 9 bases match TRBD1. The CDR3 consists of 15 residues. The V and J ends lost 5 bases and 2 bases, in that order; junction bases with no gene match: 6. Germline assignment: CDR1 MNHNS and CDR2 SASEGT. The CDR3, as DNA: TGTGCCAGCAGTCGAACGACAGGGGGGAACTATGGCTACACCTTC. It translates to CASSRTTGGNYGYTF.

The V call is TRBV5-1, the J call TRBJ2-7; the D gene is possibly TRBD2 (6 bases). The V end was cut by 4 bases, the J end by 1 base, with 12 bases between. The CDR3 has 14 amino acids. The germline V gene encodes CDR1 SGHRS and CDR2 YFSETQ. CDR3 in amino acids: CASSGTGTSYEQYF. For the CDR3, the DNA is TGCGCCAGCAGCGGGACCGGGACTTCCTACGAGCAGTACTTC.

This clone was counted once. The chain joins TRBV4-2 to TRBJ2-1; the match to TRBD2 covers 7 bases. There are 17 residues in the CDR3. Trimming removed 0 bases from V and 8 bases from J; junction bases left unmatched: 13. The germline V gene has CDR1 LGHNA and CDR2 YNFKEQ. CDR3 region: CASSQDPPGGPVDEQFF. The CDR3 DNA follows: TGTGCCAGCAGCCAAGATCCCCCGGGGGGACCGGTCGATGAGCAGTTCTTC.

The chain uses TRBV7-8 and TRBJ1-4; TRBD1 might be the D (6 bases). The CDR3 covers 15 residues. Trimming stripped 5 bases from V and 8 bases from J, with 18 bases between. CDR1 and CDR2 from the germline V gene are SGHVS and FQNEAQ. CDR3 protein: CASSQNRAGYEKLFF. CDR3 nucleotides: TGTGCCAGCAGCCAGAACAGGGCCGGTTACGAAAAACTGTTTTTT.

The rearrangement uses TRBV10-3 and TRBJ2-7, with a weak D call TRBD2 (7 bases). Trimming pared 6 bases from V and 3 bases from J, leaving 27 bases between. There are 18 residues in the CDR3. Germline loops: CDR1 ENHRY, CDR2 SYGVKD. The CDR3 DNA is TGTGCCATCAGGGGGGGGATGACAGAGAATACCAGGGGCTACGAGCAGTACTTC. This codes for CAIRGGMTENTRGYEQYF.

This chain links TRBV5-1 with TRBJ1-1; 7 bases are shared with TRBD1. With 4 bases clipped from V and 5 bases from J, the junction kept 11 bases outside the gene matches. The CDR3 extends over 15 amino acids. Germline V lookup: CDR1 SGHRS, CDR2 YFSETQ. This CDR3 is CASSHLRGHVTEAFF. The CDR3 bases are TGCGCCAGCAGCCACCTTAGGGGGCACGTAACTGAAGCTTTCTTT. Complete variable domain (other parts from reference TRBV5-1 and TRBJ1-1): KAGVTQTPRYLIKTRGQQVTLSCSPISGHRSVSWYQQTPGQGLQFLFEYFSETQRNKGNFPGRFSGRQFSNSRSEMNVSTLELGDSALYLCASSHLRGHVTEAFFGQGTRLTVV.

The chain links TRBV2 to TRBJ1-3, with D possibly being TRBD1 (5 bases). CDR1 and CDR2 (germline): SNHLY, FYNNEI. Trimming took 4 bases from V and 4 from J, leaving 14 bases between them. The length of the CDR3 is 15 residues. Written as DNA, the CDR3 is TGTGCCAGCAGTGCCCCAGGGTCAGGAGGAAACACCATATATTTT. This translates into CASSAPGSGGNTIYF.

This clone was found once. This rearrangement joins TRBV2 to TRBJ2-5; tentatively, D is TRBD1 (5 bases). Trimming cost V 6 bases and J 5 bases, with 10 bases left between them. This CDR3 has 12 residues. The germline CDR1 and CDR2 sequences are SNHLY and FYNNEI. The CDR3 DNA follows: TGTGCCAGCAGAGGGGCTCGGGAGACCCAGTACTTC. This sequence encodes CASRGARETQYF.

The chain links TRBV19 to TRBJ1-4; the D is unclear. Germline CDR1 is LNHDA and CDR2 is SQIVND (reference sequence). The CDR3 contains 16 residues. V dropped 5 bases and J dropped 7 bases, with 20 bases sitting between them. CDR3 DNA sequence: TGTGCCAGTAGTCCGGAGGACGGGAGGGTGATTGAAAAACTGTTTTTT. It translates to CASSPEDGRVIEKLFF.

V and J are TRBV10-1 and TRBJ2-1, with D possibly matching TRBD1 (6 bases). Trimming cost V 6 bases and J 8 bases, with 14 bases left between them. The V gene's germline CDR1 is WNHNN and CDR2 SYGVQD (reference sequence). The CDR3 contains 13 residues. CDR3 bases: TGCGCCAGCAGCTTAGGGGGAGTCGATGAGCAGTTCTTC. Translated: CASSLGGVDEQFF.

V is TRBV5-6 and J is TRBJ1-6, with D tentatively TRBD1 (5 bases). The germline V gene has CDR1 SGHDT and CDR2 YYEEEE. V lost 0 bases and J lost 5, with 12 bases in between. CDR3 length: 16 residues. The chain's CDR3 is CASSLGGPLHNSPLHF. The CDR3 bases are TGTGCCAGCAGCTTGGGGGGCCCTTTGCATAATTCACCCCTCCACTTT. The full variable domain, with the rest looked up from reference TRBV5-6 and TRBJ1-6, is DAGVTQSPTHLIKTRGQQVTLRCSPKSGHDTVSWYQQALGQGPQFIFQYYEEEERQRGNFPDRFSGHQFPNYSSELNVNALLLGDSALYLCASSLGGPLHNSPLHFGNGTRLTVT.

The count of this clone is one. V is TRBV27 and J is TRBJ2-1, with 9 nucleotides matching TRBD2. J lost 4 bases, V lost 2 bases, and 3 bases had no gene match. The CDR3 consists of 15 residues. Germline V gene lookup returns CDR1 MNHEY and CDR2 SMNVEV (reference sequence). The CDR3 DNA follows: TGTGCCAGCAGTTTACAAGCGGGGGGTTACAATGAGCAGTTCTTC. Translating it yields CASSLQAGGYNEQFF.